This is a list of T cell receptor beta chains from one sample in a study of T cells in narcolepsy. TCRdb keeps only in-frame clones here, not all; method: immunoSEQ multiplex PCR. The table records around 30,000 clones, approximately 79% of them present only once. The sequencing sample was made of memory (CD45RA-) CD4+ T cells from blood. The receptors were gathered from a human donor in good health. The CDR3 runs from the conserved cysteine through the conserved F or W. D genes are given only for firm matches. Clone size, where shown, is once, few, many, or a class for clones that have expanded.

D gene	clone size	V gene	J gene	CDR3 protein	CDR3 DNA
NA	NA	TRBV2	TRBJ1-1	CASKFVGMNTEAFF	TGTGCCAGCAAGTTTGTCGGCATGAACACTGAAGCTTTCTTT
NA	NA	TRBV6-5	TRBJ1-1	CASRGSADRNTEAFF	TGTGCCAGCAGAGGTAGTGCAGACAGGAACACTGAAGCTTTCTTT
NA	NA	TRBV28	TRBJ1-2	CASSFSGTYGYTF	TGTGCCAGCAGTTTCTCAGGGACCTATGGCTACACCTTC
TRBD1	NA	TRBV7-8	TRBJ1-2	CASSRDRGNYGYTF	TGTGCCAGCAGCAGGGACAGGGGGAACTATGGCTACACCTTC
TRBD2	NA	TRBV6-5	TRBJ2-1	CASKRRGGLYNEQFF	TGTGCCAGCAAGAGACGGGGGGGCCTTTACAATGAGCAGTTCTTC
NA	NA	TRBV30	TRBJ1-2	CAWKGQGEGYGYTF	TGTGCCTGGAAGGGCCAGGGCGAGGGCTATGGCTACACCTTC
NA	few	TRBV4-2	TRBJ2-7	CASSLVGGTSYELYF	TGTGCCAGCAGCCTCGTCGGGGGCACCTCCTACGAGCTGTACTTC
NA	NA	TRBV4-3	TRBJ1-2	CASSQEKGRAGYGYTF	TGCGCCAGCAGCCAAGAAAAGGGGCGGGCGGGCTATGGCTACACCTTC
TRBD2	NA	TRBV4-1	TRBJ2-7	CASSQRSGGRADEQYF	TGCGCCAGCAGCCAACGGAGCGGCGGGAGGGCCGATGAGCAGTACTTC
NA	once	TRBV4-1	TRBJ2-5	CASSQGIAAQETQYF	TGCGCCAGCAGCCAAGGAATAGCGGCGCAGGAGACCCAGTACTTC
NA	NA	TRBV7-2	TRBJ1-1	CASSPRRGSGTFF	TGTGCCAGCAGCCCCCGGAGAGGGTCGGGAACTTTCTTT
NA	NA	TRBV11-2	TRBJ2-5	CASSLARGETQYF	TGTGCCAGCAGCTTAGCCAGGGGTGAGACCCAGTACTTC
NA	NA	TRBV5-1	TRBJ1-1	CASSPGDQGVSFF	TGCGCCAGCAGCCCCGGGGACCAGGGAGTGTCTTTCTTT
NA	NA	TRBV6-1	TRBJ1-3	CASSEVNLAGSSGNTIYF	TGTGCCAGCAGTGAAGTGAACCTTGCAGGAAGCTCTGGAAACACCATATATTTT
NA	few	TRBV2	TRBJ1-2	CASSEGAGRYGYTF	TGTGCCAGCAGTGAAGGGGCAGGGCGCTATGGCTACACCTTC
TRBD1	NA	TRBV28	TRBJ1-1	CASSPWTGENTEAFF	TGTGCCAGCAGTCCGTGGACAGGGGAGAACACTGAAGCTTTCTTT
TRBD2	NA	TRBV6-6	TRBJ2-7	CASRPTQTSGAYEQYF	TGTGCCAGCAGACCGACCCAGACTAGCGGAGCTTACGAGCAGTACTTC
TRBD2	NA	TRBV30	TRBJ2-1	CAWRTSGTNEQFF	TGTGCCTGGCGGACTAGCGGGACGAATGAGCAGTTCTTC
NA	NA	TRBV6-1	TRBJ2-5	CASSVMRGEQETQYF	TGTGCCAGCAGTGTAATGAGGGGGGAACAAGAGACCCAGTACTTC
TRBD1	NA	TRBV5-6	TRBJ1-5	CASSRTGDNQPQHF	TGTGCCAGCAGCCGGACAGGGGACAATCAGCCCCAGCATTTT
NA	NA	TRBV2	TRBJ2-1	CASSTQMGLRQYEQFF	TGTGCCAGCAGTACACAGATGGGGCTAAGACAATATGAGCAGTTCTTC
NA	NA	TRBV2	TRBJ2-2	CASSESQGGGGELFF	TGTGCCAGCAGTGAGAGCCAGGGAGGGGGCGGGGAGCTGTTTTTT
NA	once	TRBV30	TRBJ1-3	CAWSLSPASGNTIYF	TGTGCCTGGAGCCTCTCCCCAGCCTCTGGAAACACCATATATTTT
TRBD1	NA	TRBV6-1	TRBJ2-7	CASLPRQGVLEQYF	TGTGCCAGCCTTCCCCGGCAGGGGGTCCTTGAGCAGTACTTC
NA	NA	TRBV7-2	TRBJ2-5	CASSLAGRQETQYF	TGTGCCAGCAGCTTAGCGGGGCGCCAAGAGACCCAGTACTTC
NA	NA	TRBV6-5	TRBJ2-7	CASSYSRPPYEQYF	TGTGCCAGCAGTTACTCGCGCCCACCATACGAGCAGTACTTC
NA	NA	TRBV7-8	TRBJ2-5	CASSASRSPQETQYF	TGTGCCAGCAGCGCATCCCGGTCACCTCAAGAGACCCAGTACTTC
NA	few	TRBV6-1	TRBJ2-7	CASSDSDTSYEQYF	TGTGCCAGCAGTGATTCAGACACCTCCTACGAGCAGTACTTC
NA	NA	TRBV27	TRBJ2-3	CASTALRTDTQYF	TGTGCCAGCACAGCACTCCGCACAGATACGCAGTATTTT